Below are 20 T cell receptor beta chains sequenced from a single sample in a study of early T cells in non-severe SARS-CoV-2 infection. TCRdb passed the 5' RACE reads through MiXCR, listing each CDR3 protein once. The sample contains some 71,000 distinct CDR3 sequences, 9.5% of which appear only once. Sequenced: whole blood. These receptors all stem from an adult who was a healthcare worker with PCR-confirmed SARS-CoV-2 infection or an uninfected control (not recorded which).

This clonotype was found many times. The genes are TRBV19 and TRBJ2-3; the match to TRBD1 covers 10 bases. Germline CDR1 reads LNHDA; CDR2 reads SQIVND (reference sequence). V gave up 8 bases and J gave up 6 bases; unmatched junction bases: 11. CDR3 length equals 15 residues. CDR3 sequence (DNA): TGTGCCAGTCTACCGGGACAGGGGTTTATCGATACGCAGTATTTT. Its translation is CASLPGQGFIDTQYF.

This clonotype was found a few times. The CDR3 reads CASSLVPGPNTEAFF. In DNA, the CDR3 is TGTGCCAGCAGCTTAGTTCCGGGGCCGAACACTGAAGCTTTCTTT. The chain has TRBV7-6 and TRBJ1-1; tentatively, D is TRBD1 (5 bases). Trimming left V 1 base short and J 1 base short, with 10 bases between. The CDR3 totals 15 residues. CDR1 SGHVS and CDR2 FNYEAQ come from the germline V gene.

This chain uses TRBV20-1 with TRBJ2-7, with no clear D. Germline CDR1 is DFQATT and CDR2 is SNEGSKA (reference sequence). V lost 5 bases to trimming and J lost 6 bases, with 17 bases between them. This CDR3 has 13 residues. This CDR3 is CSAGDRALGEQYF. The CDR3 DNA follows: TGCAGTGCTGGTGACCGGGCCCTCGGCGAGCAGTACTTC.

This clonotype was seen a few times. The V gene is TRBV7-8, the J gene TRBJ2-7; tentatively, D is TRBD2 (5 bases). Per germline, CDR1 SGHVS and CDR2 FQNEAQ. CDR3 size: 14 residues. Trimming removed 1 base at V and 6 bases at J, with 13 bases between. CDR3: CASSLVGLSPEQYF. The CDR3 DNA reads TGTGCCAGCAGCTTAGTCGGACTCTCCCCCGAGCAGTACTTC.

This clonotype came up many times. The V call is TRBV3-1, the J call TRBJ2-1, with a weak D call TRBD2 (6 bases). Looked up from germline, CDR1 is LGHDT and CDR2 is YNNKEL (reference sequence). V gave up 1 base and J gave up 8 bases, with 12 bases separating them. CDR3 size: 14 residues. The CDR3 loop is CASSQVTGDYEQFF. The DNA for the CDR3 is TGTGCCAGCAGCCAAGTTACGGGAGATTATGAGCAGTTCTTC.

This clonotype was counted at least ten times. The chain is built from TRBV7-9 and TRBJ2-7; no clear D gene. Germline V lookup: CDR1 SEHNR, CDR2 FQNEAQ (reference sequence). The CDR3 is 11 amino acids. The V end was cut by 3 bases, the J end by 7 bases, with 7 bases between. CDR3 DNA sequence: TGTGCCAGCAGCTTGAGCTGGGAGCAGTACTTC. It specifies CASSLSWEQYF.

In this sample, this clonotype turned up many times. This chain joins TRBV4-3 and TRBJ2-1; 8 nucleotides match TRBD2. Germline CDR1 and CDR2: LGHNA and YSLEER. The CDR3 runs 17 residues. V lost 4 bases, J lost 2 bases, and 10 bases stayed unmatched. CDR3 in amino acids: CASSPSRVSGTYNEQFF. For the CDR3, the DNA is TGCGCCAGCAGCCCCTCCCGGGTTAGCGGGACCTACAATGAGCAGTTCTTC.

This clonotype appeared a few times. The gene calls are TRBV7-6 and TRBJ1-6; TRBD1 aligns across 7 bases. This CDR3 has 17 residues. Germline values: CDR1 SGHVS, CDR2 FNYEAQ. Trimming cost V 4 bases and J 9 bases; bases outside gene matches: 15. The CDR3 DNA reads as TGTGCCAGCAGCTCAAGACAAAAGGGACAGCAATTTTCACCCCTCCACTTT. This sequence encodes CASSSRQKGQQFSPLHF.

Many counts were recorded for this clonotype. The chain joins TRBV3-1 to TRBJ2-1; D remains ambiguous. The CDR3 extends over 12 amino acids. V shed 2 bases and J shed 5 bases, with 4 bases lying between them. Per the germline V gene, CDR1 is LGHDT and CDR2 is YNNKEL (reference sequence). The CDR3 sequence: CASSQNHNEQFF. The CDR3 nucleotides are TGTGCCAGCAGCCAAAACCACAATGAGCAGTTCTTC.

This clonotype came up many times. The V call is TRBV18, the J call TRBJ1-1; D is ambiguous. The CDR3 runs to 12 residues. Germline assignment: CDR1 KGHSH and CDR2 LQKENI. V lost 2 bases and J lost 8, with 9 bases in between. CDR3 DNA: TGTGCCAGCTCACCATTATCCCGGGAAGCTTTCTTT. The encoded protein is CASSPLSREAFF.

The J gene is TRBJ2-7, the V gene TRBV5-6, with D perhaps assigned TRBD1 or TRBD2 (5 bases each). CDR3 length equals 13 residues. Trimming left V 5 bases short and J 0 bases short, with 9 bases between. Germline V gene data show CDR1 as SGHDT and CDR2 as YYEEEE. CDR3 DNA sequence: TGTGCCAGCAGTAGGGACGGCTCCTACGAGCAGTACTTC. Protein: CASSRDGSYEQYF.

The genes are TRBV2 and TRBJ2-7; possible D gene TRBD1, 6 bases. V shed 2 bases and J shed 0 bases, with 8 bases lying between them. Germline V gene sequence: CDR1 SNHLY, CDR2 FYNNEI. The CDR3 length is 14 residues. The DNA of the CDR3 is TGTGCCAGCAGTGAAAGGGGGTCCTCCTACGAGCAGTACTTC. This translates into CASSERGSSYEQYF.

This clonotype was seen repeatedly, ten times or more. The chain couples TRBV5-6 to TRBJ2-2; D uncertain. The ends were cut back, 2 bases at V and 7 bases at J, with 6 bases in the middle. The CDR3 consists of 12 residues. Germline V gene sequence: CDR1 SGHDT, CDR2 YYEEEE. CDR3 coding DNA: TGTGCCAGCAGCTTAGGCGGCGGGGAGCTGTTTTTT. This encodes CASSLGGGELFF.

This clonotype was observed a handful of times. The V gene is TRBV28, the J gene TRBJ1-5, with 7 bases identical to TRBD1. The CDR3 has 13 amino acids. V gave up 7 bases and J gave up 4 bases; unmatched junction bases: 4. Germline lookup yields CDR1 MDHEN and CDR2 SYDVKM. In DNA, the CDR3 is TGTGCCAGCATCCAGACAGGGAATCAGCCCCAGCATTTT. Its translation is CASIQTGNQPQHF.

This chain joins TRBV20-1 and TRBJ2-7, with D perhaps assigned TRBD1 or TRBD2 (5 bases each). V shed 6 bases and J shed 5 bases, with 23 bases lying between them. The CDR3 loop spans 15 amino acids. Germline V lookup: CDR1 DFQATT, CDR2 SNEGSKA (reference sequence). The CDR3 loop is CSATTFRDLGDEQYF. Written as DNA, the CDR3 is TGCAGTGCAACTACTTTCAGGGACCTAGGGGACGAGCAGTACTTC.

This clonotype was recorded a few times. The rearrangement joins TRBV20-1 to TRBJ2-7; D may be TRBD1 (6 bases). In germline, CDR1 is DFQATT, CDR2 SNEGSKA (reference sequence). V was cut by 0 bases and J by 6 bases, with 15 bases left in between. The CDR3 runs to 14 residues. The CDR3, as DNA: TGCAGTGCTAGAGATACAGGGTCTACAATCGAGCAGTACTTC. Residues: CSARDTGSTIEQYF.

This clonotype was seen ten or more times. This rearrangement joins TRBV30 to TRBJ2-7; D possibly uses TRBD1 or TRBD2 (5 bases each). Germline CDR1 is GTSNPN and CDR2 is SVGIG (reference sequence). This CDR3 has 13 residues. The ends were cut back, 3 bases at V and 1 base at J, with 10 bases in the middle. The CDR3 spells CAWSEGLSYEQYF. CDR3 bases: TGTGCCTGGAGCGAGGGGCTTTCCTACGAGCAGTACTTC.

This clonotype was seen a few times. The CDR3 loop reads CAISSGLAGADAEQYF. The CDR3 DNA sequence: TGTGCCATCAGCTCGGGACTAGCGGGAGCAGATGCCGAGCAGTACTTC. The rearrangement joins TRBV10-3 to TRBJ2-7; the match to TRBD2 covers 14 bases. The CDR3 contains 16 residues. Germline CDR1 is ENHRY and CDR2 is SYGVKD. The V gene end was trimmed by 6 bases and the J gene end by 6 bases; junction bases not matched to a gene: 10.

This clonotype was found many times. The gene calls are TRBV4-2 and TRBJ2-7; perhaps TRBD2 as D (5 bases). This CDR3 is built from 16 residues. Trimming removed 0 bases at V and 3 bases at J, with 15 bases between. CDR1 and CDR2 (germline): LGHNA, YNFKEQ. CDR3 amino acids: CASSQEQTSGVYEQYF. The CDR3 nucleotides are TGTGCCAGCAGCCAAGAGCAAACTAGTGGGGTCTACGAGCAGTACTTC.

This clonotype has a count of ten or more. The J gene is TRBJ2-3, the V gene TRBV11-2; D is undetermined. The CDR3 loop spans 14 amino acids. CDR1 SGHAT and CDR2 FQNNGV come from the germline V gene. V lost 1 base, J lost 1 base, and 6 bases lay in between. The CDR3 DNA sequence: TGTGCCAGCAGCTTAGTTGTTCGCACAGATACGCAGTATTTT. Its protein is CASSLVVRTDTQYF.